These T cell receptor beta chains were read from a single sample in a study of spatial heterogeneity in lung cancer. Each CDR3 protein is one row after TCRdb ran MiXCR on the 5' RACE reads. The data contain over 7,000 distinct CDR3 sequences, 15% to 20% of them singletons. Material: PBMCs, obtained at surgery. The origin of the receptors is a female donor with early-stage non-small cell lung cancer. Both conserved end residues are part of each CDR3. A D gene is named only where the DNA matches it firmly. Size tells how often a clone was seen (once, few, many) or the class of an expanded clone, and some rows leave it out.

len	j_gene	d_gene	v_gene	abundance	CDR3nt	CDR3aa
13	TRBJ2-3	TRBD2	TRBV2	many	TGTGCCAGCAGGACTACTAGCGCAGATACGCAGTATTTT	CASRTTSADTQYF
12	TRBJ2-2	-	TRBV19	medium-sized	TGTGCCAGTAGTATTAACACCGGGGAGCTGTTTTTT	CASSINTGELFF
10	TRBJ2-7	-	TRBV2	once	TGTGCCAGCAGTGGTTACGAGCAGTACTTC	CASSGYEQYF
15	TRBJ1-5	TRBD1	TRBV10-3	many	TGTGCCATCAGTCAGGGGACAGGGGTAAGGCAGCCCCAGCATTTT	CAISQGTGVRQPQHF
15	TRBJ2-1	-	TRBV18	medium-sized	TGTGCCAGCTCCCCCCAGGCTAGCTCCTACAATGAGCAGTTCTTC	CASSPQASSYNEQFF
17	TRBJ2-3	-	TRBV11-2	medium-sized	TGTGCCAGCAGCTCCAATCCCGGGGGCGGATCGTCTGATACGCAGTATTTT	CASSSNPGGGSSDTQYF
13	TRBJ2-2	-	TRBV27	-	TGTGCCAGCAGGGACACTAACACCGGGGAGCTGTTTTTT	CASRDTNTGELFF
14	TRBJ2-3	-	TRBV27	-	TGTGCCAGCAGTTGGGGGACTAGCACAGATACGCAGTATTTT	CASSWGTSTDTQYF
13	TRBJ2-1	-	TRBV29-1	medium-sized	TGCAGCGTTGAAGAGGCAATCGACAATGAGCAGTTCTTC	CSVEEAIDNEQFF
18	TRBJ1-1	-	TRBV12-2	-	TGTGCAAGTCGCTTAGATAAGTTGGACAGGGAGAAGAACACTGAAGCTTTCTTT	CASRLDKLDREKNTEAFF
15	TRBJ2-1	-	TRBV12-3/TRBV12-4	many	TGTGCCAGCAGCCCAGGGAGGGGGACGTACAATGAGCAGTTCTTC	CASSPGRGTYNEQFF
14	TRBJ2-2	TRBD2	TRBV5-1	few	TGCGCCAGCAGCTCATTAGCGGGAACCGGGGAGCTGTTTTTT	CASSSLAGTGELFF
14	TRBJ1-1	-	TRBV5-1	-	TGCGCCAGCAGACAACAGGCCGGGAACACTGAAGCTTTCTTT	CASRQQAGNTEAFF
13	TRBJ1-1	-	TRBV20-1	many	TGCAGTGCTAGCGCAAACAGGGACACTGAAGCTTTCTTT	CSASANRDTEAFF
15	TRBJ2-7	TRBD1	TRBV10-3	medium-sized	TGTGCCATCGCCTACTCCGGGACAGGTCCCTACGAGCAGTACTTC	CAIAYSGTGPYEQYF
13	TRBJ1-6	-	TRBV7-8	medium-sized	TGTGCCAGCAGCTTAGAGCGGGGATCACCCCTCCACTTT	CASSLERGSPLHF
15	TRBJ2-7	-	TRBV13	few	TGTGCCAGCAGCCCCAGAGGAGAGGGGCGGTACGAGCAGTACTTC	CASSPRGEGRYEQYF
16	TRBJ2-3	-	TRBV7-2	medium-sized	TGTGCCAGCAGTTTAAAAATGGGACTTGACCCAGATACGCAGTATTTT	CASSLKMGLDPDTQYF
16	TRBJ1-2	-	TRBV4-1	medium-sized	TGCGCCAGCAGCCAATTCCCCGGACAGCGAATTTATGGCTACACCTTC	CASSQFPGQRIYGYTF
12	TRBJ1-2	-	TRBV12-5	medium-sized	TGTGCTAGTGGTTTGGATAACTATGGCTACACCTTC	CASGLDNYGYTF
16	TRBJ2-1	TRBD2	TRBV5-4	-	TGTGCCAGCAGCACCCTGACTAGCGGGGGTATCAATGAGCAGTTCTTC	CASSTLTSGGINEQFF
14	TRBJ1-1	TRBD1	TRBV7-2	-	TGTGCCAGCAGCACCGGACAGGGGCGAACTGAAGCTTTCTTT	CASSTGQGRTEAFF
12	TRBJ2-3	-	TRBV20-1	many	TGCAGGTCCCAGGGTCCCGCAGATACGCAGTATTTT	CRSQGPADTQYF
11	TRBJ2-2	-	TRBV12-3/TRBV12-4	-	TGTGCCAGCAGGTACACCGGGGAGCTGTTTTTT	CASRYTGELFF
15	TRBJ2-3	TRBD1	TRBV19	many	TGTGCCAGTAGTATTTCGGGACAGGGGGTTTATACGCAGTATTTT	CASSISGQGVYTQYF
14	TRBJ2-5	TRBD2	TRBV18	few	TGTGCCAGCTCACCGGGACTAGAACAAGAGACCCAGTACTTC	CASSPGLEQETQYF
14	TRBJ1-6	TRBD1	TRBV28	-	TGTGCCAGCAGTGGAAAAGGGACAGGTCGGACCCTCCACTTT	CASSGKGTGRTLHF
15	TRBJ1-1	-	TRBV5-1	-	TGCGCCAGCAGCTTGGGATCTCTGGGTGGAAGGGTAGCTTTCTTT	CASSLGSLGGRVAFF
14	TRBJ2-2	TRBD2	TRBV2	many	TGTGCCTGGGGCGGGAGCAGTAACACCGGGGAGCTGTTTTTT	CAWGGSSNTGELFF
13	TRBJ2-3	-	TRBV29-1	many	TGCAGCGTTGGGACTCCCTCGTGGGATACGCAGTATTTT	CSVGTPSWDTQYF
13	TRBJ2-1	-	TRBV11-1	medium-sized	TGTGCCAGCAGCTTACGTCCGTCTAATGAGCAGTTCTTC	CASSLRPSNEQFF
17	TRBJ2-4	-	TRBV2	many	TGTGCCAGCCGACTCCTAGCGTCGGGGGTAACCAAAAACATTCAGTACTTC	CASRLLASGVTKNIQYF
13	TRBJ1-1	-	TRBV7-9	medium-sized	TGTGCCAGCACCCACCGATCGGGAACTGAAGCTTTCTTT	CASTHRSGTEAFF